The following is a T cell receptor (beta chain) sequence with its context. Its antigen remains undetermined. Within one base of it there is no much larger clone, and no base qualities were kept. This beta chain came through as a stray read in a library set up for alpha chains, and its size says little. This record belongs to a study of spatial heterogeneity in lung cancer (dated by TCRdb to the late 2010s). Regarding the study in general: Beta-chain transcripts were consistently detected in greater numbers than alpha-chain transcripts, which likely reflected higher beta-chain transcript abundance. In non-small cell lung cancer, the study quantitatively compared TCR alpha and beta repertoires across several tumor regions, matched nontumor lung, and blood. TCR repertoire features were related to nonsynonymous mutation counts determined by whole-exome sequencing of tumor tissue. Both alpha and beta chains were TCR-sequenced in 200 or so tumor regions, 64 matched nontumor lung samples and roughly 50 PBMC samples obtained at surgery. In the raw uncorrected reads, each unique combination of TCR and UMI appeared more than ten times on average. What the study reported, not specific to this receptor: Confirming at a functional level the hypothesis that regional TCRs recognize regional mutations was considered to require additional single-cell paired TCR alpha and beta sequencing.

Reading the label with the study, this specimen's time point is: sample taken at primary tumor resection. Without any cell sorting, TCR sequencing was performed on whole RNA extracted either from tumor and nontumor lung tissue or from cryopreserved PBMC samples. Donors were over 60 patients with early-stage, untreated non-small cell lung cancer from the lung TRACERx cohort. A patient was chosen for TCR sequencing only when enough RNA was available from at least two tumor regions. Library creation used 5' RACE. Sequencing used a NextSeq 500. In the TCR library protocol, a unique molecular identifier was attached to each TCR cDNA molecule so that PCR and sequencing errors could be corrected. In the source study's methods: TCR identification, UMI-based error correction and CDR3 extraction were performed with Decombinator tools. Expanded TCRs were defined as those above a frequency of 2 per 1,000, corresponding to the top 1% of the tumor frequency distribution. Renyi diversity was calculated using the R vegan package after each repertoire was subsampled 100 times to 5,000 TCRs. CDR3 similarity networks were constructed using string-kernel similarity of amino acid triplets, with links drawn between CDR3s whose pairwise similarity was above 0.82. TCRdb reanalyzed the raw reads on its own, using fastp at Q25 for trimming and MiXCR for clone calling, and kept in-frame beta chains. Entries are consolidated by CDR3 protein sequence, retaining the most common genes and DNA. These V and J calls are TCRdb output, not the study's own analysis. The sample table holds around 13,000 distinct CDR3 sequences, of which 5.2% were seen once. Of the sample, around a third falls within the top ten clones.

V is pruned by 5 bases and J by 0 bases, leaving 9 bases of the junction without a gene match. The CDR3 goes from the cysteine to the phenylalanine over 18 residues. Of the read, only the CDR3 DNA is kept; its 54 bases are in frame from base 1. Sequences SGHVS (CDR1) and FQNEAQ (CDR2) are obtained from the germline V gene. This sample comprised lung tumor tissue, obtained at surgery. The V and J segments used are TRBV7-8 and TRBJ2-5, and 13 bases in between align with TRBD2. This clonotype originated in a human donor with early-stage non-small cell lung cancer. CDR3 sequence: CASSRRGGTSGNQETQYF. At the DNA level, the sequence is TGTGCCAGCAGCCGGCGGGGGGGGACTAGCGGGAACCAAGAGACCCAGTACTTC.